This record covers a single T cell receptor beta chain. The antigen is unknown. The entry originates in a study of Ad26.COV2.S vaccination and SARS-CoV-2 variants. The wider study: Intramuscular Ad26.COV2.S doses were given once or twice, 56 days apart.

Treatment indicated: roughly 20 received Ad26.COV2.S at low or high dose, single or two shots; several received placebo; per-sample allocation not given. Each sample was drawn 63 days after the first injection (of vaccine or placebo). Findings and caveats of the study: Individuals receiving vaccine had higher spike-specific TCR breadth than placebo recipients did.

Libraries were prepared by immunoSEQ multiplex PCR; TCRdb keeps only in-frame clonotypes and omits some of them. The sample contains nearly 400,000 clones, 89% of which appear only once. Trimming removed 3 bases from V and 2 bases from J, with 9 bases in between. The CDR3 contains 13 residues. Germline values: CDR1 DFQATT, CDR2 SNEGSKA (reference sequence). The chain is built from TRBV20-1 and TRBJ2-3; no firm D call. The source material was peripheral blood, sampled in a trial of Ad26.COV2.S vaccine versus placebo. The TCR comes from a person between 18 and 65 years old who received the Ad26.COV2.S COVID-19 vaccine or a placebo. CDR3 sequence (DNA): TGCAGTGCTAGTGAAGTTGTCACAGATACGCAGTATTTT. This codes for CSASEVVTDTQYF.